This T cell receptor beta chain is drawn from a study of OX40 agonist ivuxolimab in advanced cancers. At the level of the whole study: Ivuxolimab was a fully human IgG2 agonistic monoclonal antibody targeting the costimulatory receptor OX40 (CD134). Patients were allowed to have had prior anti-PD-1, anti-PD-L1 or anti-CTLA-4 therapy, and approximately 40% of the dose-escalation patients had been treated with checkpoint inhibitors. Among the approximately 50 dose-escalation patients, approximately 20 had hepatocellular carcinoma, 15 or so melanoma, 9 renal cell carcinoma and 9 head and neck cancer. Partial responses occurred in three dose-escalation patients, of whom one had hepatocellular carcinoma and two had cutaneous melanoma. Intravenous ivuxolimab was administered to patients every 2 weeks at six dose levels: 0.01, 0.1, 0.3, 1.5, 3 and 10 mg/kg. The dose-escalation cohort was 80% to 90% male with a mean age of about 58 years, ranging from roughly 20 to 80. The paper reports the monotherapy dose-escalation portion (N of about 54 patients) of the phase I ivuxolimab trial. Peripheral TCRbeta sequencing was intended to test whether TCR sequence diversity was altered and clonal T-cell expansion was caused by ivuxolimab. What the authors observed across the whole study: At doses from 0.1 to 3.0 mg/kg, clonal expansion was seen in both CD4+ and CD8+ blood T cells between baseline and week 6. In the 0.1-3.0 mg/kg groups, partial responders were among the patients with the lowest normalized peripheral clonal expansion, particularly in CD8+ T cells. Low levels of normalized T-cell clonal expansion were also seen in some nonresponding patients. After ivuxolimab, more expanded clones were found on average in CD8+ T cells than in CD4+ T cells. Which antigens the clonally expanded peripheral T cells were specific for was not determined.

Taken from the germline V gene (reference sequence), the CDR1 and CDR2 loops are DFQATT and SNEGSKA. From the cysteine up to the phenylalanine, the CDR3 has a length of 11 residues. The DNA shown is the 33-base CDR3, in frame from base 1. Trimming removed 4 bases from V and 6 bases from J, leaving 10 bases between the germline ends. For sequencing of the TCRbeta CDR3 region, genomic DNA was extracted from the sorted cells. The immunoSEQ Assay was used to sequence the TCRbeta CDR3 regions. TCRdb mirrors the immuneACCESS table, restricted to in-frame sequences. Some clones are absent from its copies; in checked studies, under half trace to an unresolved V gene, and the reason for the others is unknown. The sample includes about 35,000 clones, with about 82% observed a single time. In total, the top ten clones hold about 22% of the sample. Patients with a history of autoimmune disease or receiving systemic immunosuppression were excluded from the trial. Peripheral blood for TCR sequencing was drawn from every dose cohort at baseline, at cycle 4 day 1 and at cycle 7 day 1. The samples were drawn from a first-in-human, open-label, multicenter phase I dose-escalation trial of ivuxolimab. Adults with locally advanced or metastatic melanoma, renal cell, hepatocellular, or head and neck squamous cell carcinoma were enrolled in the trial. Before TCR sequencing, CD4+ T cells and CD8+ T cells were sorted from peripheral blood as separate populations.

Turning to this clone: The antigen this receptor binds is unknown. Within one base of it there is no much larger clone, and no base qualities were kept.

This receptor was taken from an adult with an advanced solid tumor such as melanoma, head and neck, liver or kidney cancer. The input for sequencing was CD4+ or CD8+ T cells sorted from blood, taken in a trial of the OX40 agonist ivuxolimab. The rearranged segments are TRBV20-1 and TRBJ2-7, with no confidently assigned D gene. The base sequence is TGCAGTGCTATGCTGGGAACCGAGCAGTACTTC. Its protein is CSAMLGTEQYF.